The T cell receptor (beta chain) under discussion was sequenced for a study of regulatory T cells in long-lasting Graves disease. The TCR beta library used iRepertoire HTBI primers with Arm-PCR amplification of CDR3. Authors' methods: Overall, samples carried 62 TRBV and about 14 TRBJ segments. TCRdb redid the calling of the multiplex PCR reads with MiXCR, one entry per CDR3 protein. The V and J calls were determined by TCRdb, not by the authors. The top ten hold around 25% of the sample, which has roughly 530,000 distinct CDR3 sequences, about 16% seen once. The germline V gene encodes CDR1 SGHDT and CDR2 YYEEEE. The CDR3 contains 16 residues. The V and J ends lost 3 bases and 10 bases, in that order; junction bases with no gene match: 15. Time point denoted: newly diagnosed GD, antithyroid drugs for less than 3 months. From PBMCs, RNA was extracted and then used to make the TCR library. These data were also reused for a study on T cells in Graves' hyperthyroidism and ophthalmopathy. This second study notes: HTBI primers drove first-round RT-PCR of the TCR CDR3.

This clonotype was sampled from a woman in her forties or fifties with Graves disease. The specimen comprised peripheral blood mononuclear cells (PBMCs), sampled at new diagnosis, from a patient treated with antithyroid drugs. The chain joins TRBV5-6 to TRBJ1-1, with 10 bases fitting TRBD1. CDR3 protein: CASSWGTGEWGGRAFF. DNA of the CDR3: TGTGCCAGCAGCTGGGGGACAGGGGAGTGGGGTGGGCGAGCTTTCTTT.